Presented here are 3 T cell receptor beta chains from one specimen sequenced in a study of OX40 agonist ivuxolimab in advanced cancers. Data came from immunoSEQ multiplex PCR; TCRdb stores just in-frame clones and leaves some out. The profile shows about 62,000 clones, about 80% of them singletons. Sequenced material: CD4+ or CD8+ T cells sorted from blood, taken in a trial of the OX40 agonist ivuxolimab. The receptors stem from an adult with an advanced solid tumor such as melanoma, head and neck, liver or kidney cancer.

The chain has TRBV15 and TRBJ2-2; 11 bases are shared with TRBD2. Per germline, CDR1 LNHNV and CDR2 YYDKDF (reference sequence). J lost 3 bases, V lost 0 bases, and 6 bases had no gene match. CDR3 length: 18 amino acids. CDR3 in DNA: TGTGCCACCAGCAGAGATCGCCTAGCGGGGGGATACACCGGGGAGCTGTTTTTT. Translated: CATSRDRLAGGYTGELFF.

V is TRBV7-7 and J is TRBJ2-2, with 8 bases identical to TRBD1. The CDR3 loop spans 14 amino acids. The germline V gene has CDR1 SSHAT and CDR2 FNYEAQ (reference sequence). The J segment lost 4 bases and the V segment lost 5 bases, leaving 3 bases of the junction unmatched. This CDR3 reads CASSITGGTGELFF. The CDR3 bases are TGTGCCAGCAGCATAACAGGGGGCACCGGGGAGCTGTTTTTT.

This chain uses TRBV5-1 with TRBJ1-2; D is possibly TRBD1 (6 bases). Trimming removed 0 bases at V and 7 bases at J, with 13 bases between. CDR1 and CDR2 from the germline V gene are SGHRS and YFSETQ. The CDR3 sequence is 14 residues long. The CDR3 spells CASSLEGVGFGYTF. The CDR3 DNA sequence: TGCGCCAGCAGCTTGGAGGGGGTTGGGTTTGGCTACACCTTC.